One sample yielded the 13 T cell receptor beta chains listed below, sequenced in a study of identical twins. TCRdb re-called the 5' RACE reads through MiXCR, storing one row per CDR3 protein. The sample lists roughly 720,000 distinct CDR3 sequences; around a sixth were seen once. The same data also contributed to another study, on T cells expressing NK-cell markers.

Sequencing was performed on PBMCs. The receptors come from a woman aged 18 to 35 in good health.

The V gene is TRBV9, the J gene TRBJ2-2, with 15 bases lining up with TRBD2. The germline V gene encodes CDR1 SGDLS and CDR2 YYNGEE. This CDR3 spans 15 amino acids. Unmatched junction bases numbered 2, after V lost 5 bases and J lost 6 bases. CDR3 DNA: TGTGCCAGCAGGGGACTAGCGGGGGGTCCCGGGGAGCTGTTTTTT. This translates into CASRGLAGGPGELFF.

The rearrangement links TRBV20-1 to TRBJ2-4, with D possibly being TRBD2 (5 bases). The germline V gene has CDR1 DFQATT and CDR2 SNEGSKA (reference sequence). There are 12 residues in the CDR3. Between the trimmed V and J ends, which lost 6 bases and 6 bases, there was a span of 12 bases. CDR3 in amino acids: CSAVRGINIQYF. CDR3 DNA: TGCAGTGCCGTCCGAGGGATAAACATTCAGTACTTC.

This clonotype has more than one count but fewer than ten. The CDR3 reads CASSPRANPEYYEQYF. The CDR3 DNA reads TGTGCCAGCAGCCCCCGAGCGAACCCGGAATACTACGAGCAGTACTTC. The V gene is TRBV9, the J gene TRBJ2-7, with no clear D. The CDR3 consists of 16 residues. Germline V gene sequence: CDR1 SGDLS, CDR2 YYNGEE. Between the trimmed V and J ends, which lost 4 bases and 3 bases, there was a span of 20 bases.

Comment on this clonotype: Its ends do not fully match the called genes, so a read error is possible. The chain couples TRBV20-1 to TRBJ2-3, with 7 bases that match TRBD1. The CDR3 loop spans 13 amino acids. Germline lookup yields CDR1 DFQATT and CDR2 SNEGSKA (reference sequence). CDR3 DNA sequence: TGCAGTGCCACGACAGGGAGCACAGATGCGCAGTATTTT. Translating gives CSATTGSTDAQYF.

This clonotype was observed a few times. The rearrangement links TRBV21-1 to TRBJ2-4; the D call of TRBD2 is as the table states it, not checked on the DNA. TRBV21-1 is marked as a pseudogene. The CDR3 consists of 10 residues. DNA of the CDR3: TGTGCCAGCGCCGGGGACTACCAGTACTTC. This gives the protein CASAGDYQYF.

The chain combines TRBV20-1 with TRBJ2-1; 16 bases map to TRBD2. V lost 5 bases and J lost 9; bases outside the gene matches: 7. The germline CDR1 and CDR2 sequences are DFQATT and SNEGSKA (reference sequence). The CDR3 is 15 amino acids. CDR3 in amino acids: CSAEKGLAGGFEQFF. The CDR3 DNA is TGCAGTGCTGAAAAGGGACTAGCGGGGGGGTTTGAGCAGTTCTTC.

The J gene is TRBJ2-1, the V gene TRBV20-1; TRBD2 is a possible D gene (6 bases). The CDR3 is 13 residues long. CDR1 is DFQATT and CDR2 is SNEGSKA in the germline V gene (reference sequence). V was clipped by 0 bases and J by 7 bases, with 10 bases between them. This CDR3 reads CSARDYGGNEQFF. The CDR3 DNA follows: TGCAGTGCTAGAGATTATGGGGGGAATGAGCAGTTCTTC.

This chain links TRBV5-1 with TRBJ2-4; D not certain. V was clipped by 4 bases and J by 8 bases, with 19 bases between them. The germline CDR1 and CDR2 sequences are SGHRS and YFSETQ. This CDR3 comprises 15 residues. Written as DNA, the CDR3 is TGCGCCAGCAGCCTCTCGTTTCCCGGCGAAGACATTCAGTACTTC. Its translation: CASSLSFPGEDIQYF.

This sequence joins TRBV10-3 and TRBJ2-2; the D is unclear. The CDR3 extends over 15 amino acids. The ends were cut back, 4 bases at V and 3 bases at J, with 12 bases in the middle. Looked up from germline, CDR1 is ENHRY and CDR2 is SYGVKD. Written as DNA, the CDR3 is TGTGCCATCAGTGGACGCCGGAGCGACACCGGGGAGCTGTTTTTT. Protein: CAISGRRSDTGELFF.

This clonotype was counted only a few times. CDR3 region: CASSQAGISTDTQYF. The DNA of the CDR3 is TGCGCCAGCAGCCAAGCGGGAATAAGCACAGATACGCAGTATTTT. The chain employs TRBV4-3 and TRBJ2-3; possible D gene TRBD2, 5 bases. The CDR3 is 15 amino acids. Germline loops: CDR1 LGHNA, CDR2 YSLEER. V shed 1 base and J shed 0 bases, with 8 bases lying between them.

This clonotype was picked up one time. The V gene is TRBV5-5, the J gene TRBJ1-5, with TRBD1 matching 10 bases. This CDR3 is 15 amino acids long. V lost 0 bases, J lost 5 bases, and 2 bases stayed unmatched. The germline V gene has CDR1 SGHKS and CDR2 YYEKEE (reference sequence). CDR3 nucleotide sequence: TGTGCCAGCAGCTTGGAGGGACAGGGGCATCAGCCCCAGCATTTT. It yields the protein CASSLEGQGHQPQHF.

This chain joins TRBV6-4 and TRBJ2-1; 10 positions match TRBD2. The V segment lost 2 bases and the J segment 2 bases; nucleotides outside the gene matches: 6. Germline V gives CDR1 MRHNA, CDR2 SNTAGT. The CDR3 has 17 residues. The DNA of the CDR3 is TGTGCCAGCAGTGACCCGAGGCTAGCGGGGGCCTACAATGAGCAGTTCTTC. Translated, it gives CASSDPRLAGAYNEQFF.

This clonotype was found a few times. The rearrangement joins TRBV11-2 to TRBJ2-2; TRBD2 is a possible D gene (5 bases). Germline assignment: CDR1 SGHAT and CDR2 FQNNGV. The V end lost 4 bases, the J end lost 5 bases, and 11 bases lay between the germline ends. There are 14 residues in the CDR3. CDR3 sequence: CASSWSGNTGELFF. The CDR3 region has the DNA TGTGCCAGCAGCTGGAGCGGAAATACCGGGGAGCTGTTTTTT. The whole variable domain, remainder taken from reference TRBV11-2 and TRBJ2-2, is EAGVAQSPRYKIIEKRQSVAFWCNPISGHATLYWYQQILGQGPKLLIQFQNNGVVDDSQLPKDRFSAERLKGVDSTLKIQPAKLEDSAVYLCASSWSGNTGELFFGEGSRLTVL.